Sequencing of this T cell receptor (beta chain) was carried out in a study of shared clonotypes between healthy human individuals. General study points: Only blood was sampled; tissue repertoires likely differ.

Healthy HIV-negative adults without recent acute infections or vaccinations served as donors. CDR1 and CDR2 from the germline V gene are SGHRS and YFSETQ. The CDR3 runs 15 residues. Between the trimmed V and J ends, which lost 3 bases and 3 bases, there was a span of 15 bases. Assay used: immunoSEQ multiplex PCR; TCRdb lists only in-frame clones, some missing. The data contain about 460,000 clones, roughly three quarters of them seen just once; the ten biggest clones take up approximately 12%. For this clone: What it binds is unknown.

The specimen sequenced was PBMCs. The sequence came from a middle-aged woman in good health. Some clones in this sample may be carry-over from other donors' samples. The chain combines TRBV5-1 with TRBJ1-1; possibly TRBD1 for D (5 bases). The CDR3 is CASSSLGGSDTEAFF. The CDR3 nucleotides are TGCGCCAGCAGCTCGCTCGGGGGATCAGACACTGAAGCTTTCTTT.